This T cell receptor beta chain was profiled in a study of blood T cell repertoires in COVID-19. Overall study: Samples representing acute and convalescent COVID-19 were sourced from the United States, Italy and Spain.

This CDR3 region has 12 residues. Germline CDR1 reads SQVTM; CDR2 reads ANQGSEA. V was pared by 7 bases and J by 1 base, with 10 bases between. Clones were read by immunoSEQ multiplex PCR, and TCRdb kept only the in-frame ones, dropping some. The data show 300,000 to 350,000 clones, about 90% seen once. This clone was seen a handful of times. Input material: PBMCs or T cells enriched from blood (not recorded which). The clonotype was recovered from a woman aged 18 to 35 with acute COVID-19. V usage is TRBV29-1 and J usage is TRBJ1-1; D is undetermined. The CDR3 loop is CSGATQNTEAFF. CDR3 nucleotide sequence: TGCAGCGGCGCCACGCAGAACACTGAAGCTTTCTTT.